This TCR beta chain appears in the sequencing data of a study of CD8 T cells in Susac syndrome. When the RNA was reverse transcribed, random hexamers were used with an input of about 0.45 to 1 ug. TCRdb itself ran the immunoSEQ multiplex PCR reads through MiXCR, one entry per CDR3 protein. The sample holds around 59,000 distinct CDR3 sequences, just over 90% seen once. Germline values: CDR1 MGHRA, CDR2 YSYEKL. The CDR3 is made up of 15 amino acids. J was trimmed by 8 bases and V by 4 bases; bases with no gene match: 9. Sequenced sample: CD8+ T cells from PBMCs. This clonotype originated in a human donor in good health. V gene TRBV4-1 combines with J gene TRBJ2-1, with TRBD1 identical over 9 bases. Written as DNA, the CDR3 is TGCGCCAGCAGCCCAAGGACAGGGGTCCAGTATGAGCAGTTCTTC. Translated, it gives CASSPRTGVQYEQFF.